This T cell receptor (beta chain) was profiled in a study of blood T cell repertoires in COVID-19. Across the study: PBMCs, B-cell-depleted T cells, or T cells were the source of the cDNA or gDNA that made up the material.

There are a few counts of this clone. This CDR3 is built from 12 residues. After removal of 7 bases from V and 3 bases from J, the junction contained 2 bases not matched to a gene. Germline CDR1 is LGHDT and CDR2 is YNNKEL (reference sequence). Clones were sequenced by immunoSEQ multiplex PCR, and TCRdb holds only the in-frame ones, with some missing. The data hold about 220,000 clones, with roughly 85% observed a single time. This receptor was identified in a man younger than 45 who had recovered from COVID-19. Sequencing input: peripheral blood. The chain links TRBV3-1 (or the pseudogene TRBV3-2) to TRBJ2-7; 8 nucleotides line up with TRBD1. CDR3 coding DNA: TGTGCCAGCAAAGACAGGGGCTACGAGCAGTACTTC. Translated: CASKDRGYEQYF.